The sequence of this TCR beta chain was determined in a study of blood T cell repertoires in COVID-19. The participants were between roughly 18 and 100 years old and came from fewer than 25 US areas. Participant-given clinical history determined each cohort assignment. This CDR3 has 13 amino acids. The germline gives CDR1 MNHEY, CDR2 SMNVEV (reference sequence). Trimming took 5 bases from V and 5 from J, leaving 10 bases between them. The authors' processing: Researchers report that nucleated cell counts were estimated from reference gene primer amplification. TCRdb's table, derived via immunoSEQ multiplex PCR, lists solely in-frame clones and lacks some. D and trimming come from the DNA, and the V and J calls and clone size come from that table. The sample has hundreds of thousands of clones, approximately 90% seen once.

This chain joins TRBV27 and TRBJ1-5; no clear D gene. Sequencing used PBMCs or T cells enriched from blood (not recorded which). The receptor was isolated from a man aged 40-55 years who had recovered from COVID-19. The CDR3 sequence: CASSPKPDQPQHF. CDR3 coding DNA: TGTGCCAGCAGTCCCAAGCCGGATCAGCCCCAGCATTTT.